The clone carrying this T cell receptor beta chain was detected only a few times. Its antigen is not identified. Next came a second PCR, run for about 7 to 11 cycles, which used a sample-barcoded 5' primer along with a J-beta primer mix. TCRdb re-called the 5' RACE reads with MiXCR, one entry per CDR3 protein. The sample has about 1.8 million distinct CDR3 sequences; less than 50% are singletons. CDR3 length: 15 residues. V lost 4 bases to trimming and J lost 0 bases, with 13 bases between them. Per the germline V gene, CDR1 is SGHRS and CDR2 is YFSETQ. The data were obtained in a study of blood T cells in healthy people across ages. Study results and caveats: Across samples, TCR beta diversity tracked strongly with naive T cell percentage. Per-million-T-cell TCR beta diversity fell roughly linearly with age. Long-lived donors had more naive CD4+ cells and higher diversity than aged donors.

The chain couples TRBV5-1 to TRBJ2-5, with D unresolved. The sequencing sample was made of blood. This receptor was identified in a woman between 35 and 50 years old in good health. The DNA of the CDR3 is TGCGCCAGCAGCCAAGAAGCCCCGTACCAAGAGACCCAGTACTTC. Translating gives CASSQEAPYQETQYF.